The clone carrying this T cell receptor (beta chain) was seen a handful of times. Its specificity is unknown. Germline CDR1 reads LGHNA; CDR2 reads YSLEER. The CDR3 sequence is 20 residues long. Unique molecular identifiers were built into the TCR beta cDNA libraries. Input of about 0.9 to 10 million T cells yielded 550,000 or so cDNA molecules. TCRdb fed the PCR reads into MiXCR, producing one record per CDR3 protein. The sample lists hundreds of thousands of distinct CDR3 sequences; about 32% were seen once. The sample is drawn from a study of post-analysis software for immune sequencing data. Overall study findings and caveats: Controls had lower frequencies than patients of a handful of TRBV segments, which included TRBV5-6, TRBV5-1 and TRBV20-1. Those samples that were prepared in the same batch co-clustered strongly by F measure. Among multiple sclerosis patients, normalized Chao1 diversity was significantly below that of controls.

This receptor was taken from a girl under 18 with multiple sclerosis. Sequences were obtained from blood. The rearrangement links TRBV4-3 to TRBJ2-5; 10 nucleotides match TRBD2. The end of the DNA aligns better with TRBJ2-7, so the J call may be wrong. The CDR3 reads CASSQKGSEREGLLGGEQYF. For the CDR3, the DNA is TGCGCCAGCAGCCAGAAAGGCTCCGAGCGGGAGGGCTTATTGGGGGGCGAGCAGTACTTC.